A selection of T cell receptor beta chains follows, all from one sample in a study of T cells in narcolepsy. Sequencing used immunoSEQ multiplex PCR; TCRdb keeps in-frame clones, though not all of them. The sample has 20,000 to 30,000 clones, 65% to 90% seen once; the top ten hold approximately 10%. Sequencing was done on a sample of memory (CD45RA-) CD4+ T cells from blood. The receptors were sampled from a human donor in good health. Both conserved end residues are part of each CDR3. Fields, in order: CDR3 protein, CDR3 DNA, D gene, clone size, J gene, V gene. A D gene is named only where the DNA matches it firmly. The size of a clone is reported for some rows only, either as once, few or many, or as a class for expanded clones.

CDR3 protein: CASHSDSTDTQYF
CDR3 DNA: TGTGCCAGCCATAGCGATAGCACAGATACGCAGTATTTT
D gene: NA
clone size: NA
J gene: TRBJ2-3
V gene: TRBV6-5

CDR3 protein: CASSFRETGRETQYF
CDR3 DNA: TGTGCCAGCAGTTTCCGTGAGACAGGCCGGGAGACCCAGTACTTC
D gene: NA
clone size: NA
J gene: TRBJ2-5
V gene: TRBV28

CDR3 protein: CASSVDPSPLLEQFF
CDR3 DNA: TGTGCCAGCAGCGTAGACCCTTCTCCATTACTTGAGCAGTTCTTC
D gene: NA
clone size: NA
J gene: TRBJ2-1
V gene: TRBV9

CDR3 protein: CARWEGQETQYF
CDR3 DNA: TGTGCCCGTTGGGAGGGCCAAGAGACCCAGTACTTC
D gene: TRBD2
clone size: NA
J gene: TRBJ2-5
V gene: TRBV28

CDR3 protein: CASSEPQGANTEAFF
CDR3 DNA: TGTGCCAGCAGCGAACCCCAGGGGGCGAACACTGAAGCTTTCTTT
D gene: TRBD1
clone size: NA
J gene: TRBJ1-1
V gene: TRBV6-1

CDR3 protein: CASSLGDYPNEKLFF
CDR3 DNA: TGCGCCAGCAGCTTGGGGGACTACCCGAATGAAAAACTGTTTTTT
D gene: NA
clone size: NA
J gene: TRBJ1-4
V gene: TRBV5-1

CDR3 protein: CASSGAGSDYEQYF
CDR3 DNA: TGTGCCAGCAGCGGGGCAGGGTCGGACTACGAGCAGTACTTC
D gene: NA
clone size: once
J gene: TRBJ2-7
V gene: TRBV9

CDR3 protein: CSVGGGQRGYEQYF
CDR3 DNA: TGCAGCGTTGGGGGAGGACAGAGAGGCTACGAGCAGTACTTC
D gene: NA
clone size: NA
J gene: TRBJ2-7
V gene: TRBV29-1

CDR3 protein: CASRIPLNFNEQFF
CDR3 DNA: TGTGCCAGCAGGATACCCCTTAACTTTAATGAGCAGTTCTTC
D gene: NA
clone size: NA
J gene: TRBJ2-1
V gene: TRBV27

CDR3 protein: CASSSPLNTGELFF
CDR3 DNA: TGTGCCAGCAGTTCCCCTCTGAACACCGGGGAGCTGTTTTTT
D gene: NA
clone size: NA
J gene: TRBJ2-2
V gene: TRBV9

CDR3 protein: CASSSRTGGAGTAIQYF
CDR3 DNA: TGTGCCAGTAGTAGCCGGACAGGGGGCGCCGGGACAGCCATTCAGTACTTC
D gene: TRBD1
clone size: NA
J gene: TRBJ2-4
V gene: TRBV19

CDR3 protein: CASSYSRGNYGYTF
CDR3 DNA: TGTGCCAGCAGTTACTCTCGAGGGAACTATGGCTACACCTTC
D gene: NA
clone size: once
J gene: TRBJ1-2
V gene: TRBV6-6

CDR3 protein: CASSLFGAPTSTDSNEQFF
CDR3 DNA: TGTGCCAGCAGCCTCTTCGGGGCACCCACCTCCACAGATAGCAATGAGCAGTTCTTC
D gene: NA
clone size: NA
J gene: TRBJ2-1
V gene: TRBV4-2

CDR3 protein: CASSLSRWTEAFF
CDR3 DNA: TGTGCCAGCAGCTTGTCGAGATGGACTGAAGCTTTCTTT
D gene: NA
clone size: NA
J gene: TRBJ1-1
V gene: TRBV7-2

CDR3 protein: CASSALGASYEQYF
CDR3 DNA: TGTGCCAGCAGCGCCCTGGGGGCCTCCTACGAGCAGTACTTC
D gene: NA
clone size: NA
J gene: TRBJ2-7
V gene: TRBV7-8

CDR3 protein: CAWGLGGREAFF
CDR3 DNA: TGTGCCTGGGGGCTAGGGGGGCGGGAAGCTTTCTTT
D gene: NA
clone size: NA
J gene: TRBJ1-1
V gene: TRBV30

CDR3 protein: CATSRDNTYNEQFF
CDR3 DNA: TGTGCCACCAGCAGAGATAACACCTACAATGAGCAGTTCTTC
D gene: NA
clone size: NA
J gene: TRBJ2-1
V gene: TRBV15

CDR3 protein: CASISSGQGTRGQYF
CDR3 DNA: TGTGCCAGCATTAGCTCGGGACAGGGGACGAGGGGGCAGTACTTC
D gene: TRBD1
clone size: NA
J gene: TRBJ2-5
V gene: TRBV6-1

CDR3 protein: CASSLQGAQNQPQHF
CDR3 DNA: TGCGCCAGCAGCTTACAGGGGGCGCAAAATCAGCCCCAGCATTTT
D gene: TRBD1
clone size: NA
J gene: TRBJ1-5
V gene: TRBV5-1

CDR3 protein: CASSIERQANQPQHF
CDR3 DNA: TGTGCCAGTAGTATAGAACGACAGGCCAATCAGCCCCAGCATTTT
D gene: NA
clone size: NA
J gene: TRBJ1-5
V gene: TRBV19

CDR3 protein: CASGMTDRVNEQYF
CDR3 DNA: TGTGCCAGCGGCATGACTGACAGGGTCAACGAGCAGTACTTC
D gene: TRBD1
clone size: medium-sized
J gene: TRBJ2-7
V gene: TRBV27

CDR3 protein: CASNRWPDATNEQFF
CDR3 DNA: TGTGCCAGCAACCGCTGGCCGGACGCGACGAATGAGCAGTTCTTC
D gene: NA
clone size: NA
J gene: TRBJ2-1
V gene: TRBV5-5

CDR3 protein: CASRPGTQETQYF
CDR3 DNA: TGTGCCAGTAGACCCGGGACCCAAGAGACCCAGTACTTC
D gene: NA
clone size: NA
J gene: TRBJ2-5
V gene: TRBV19

CDR3 protein: CATSKEQGVSTDTQYF
CDR3 DNA: TGTGCCACCAGTAAGGAGCAGGGGGTCAGCACAGATACGCAGTATTTT
D gene: TRBD1
clone size: once
J gene: TRBJ2-3
V gene: TRBV15

CDR3 protein: CASSSRGTFFSTGELFF
CDR3 DNA: TGTGCCAGCAGCTCAAGAGGGACTTTCTTCTCCACCGGGGAGCTGTTTTTT
D gene: NA
clone size: NA
J gene: TRBJ2-2
V gene: TRBV5-6

CDR3 protein: CASRQRGGIRDEQYF
CDR3 DNA: TGTGCCAGCAGACAACGGGGCGGGATACGCGACGAGCAGTACTTC
D gene: NA
clone size: NA
J gene: TRBJ2-7
V gene: TRBV6-6

CDR3 protein: CASSVGGGSYNEQFF
CDR3 DNA: TGTGCCAGCAGCGTGGGCGGGGGCTCCTACAATGAGCAGTTCTTC
D gene: TRBD2
clone size: once
J gene: TRBJ2-1
V gene: TRBV9

CDR3 protein: CASSSPSIYGEQFF
CDR3 DNA: TGTGCCAGCAGCTCCCCTTCTATATACGGTGAGCAGTTCTTC
D gene: NA
clone size: NA
J gene: TRBJ2-1
V gene: TRBV7-9

CDR3 protein: CASSFGQNTEAFF
CDR3 DNA: TGCGCCAGCAGTTTCGGACAGAACACTGAAGCTTTCTTT
D gene: NA
clone size: NA
J gene: TRBJ1-1
V gene: TRBV5-1

CDR3 protein: CASSLAPPMGSSGNTIYF
CDR3 DNA: TGTGCCAGCAGCTTGGCCCCGCCTATGGGGAGCTCTGGAAACACCATATATTTT
D gene: NA
clone size: few
J gene: TRBJ1-3
V gene: TRBV5-4

CDR3 protein: CASSYARGGSGNTIYF
CDR3 DNA: TGTGCCAGCAGTTACGCCAGGGGAGGCTCTGGAAACACCATATATTTT
D gene: NA
clone size: NA
J gene: TRBJ1-3
V gene: TRBV6-5

CDR3 protein: CASRPGQGSNEQFF
CDR3 DNA: TGTGCCAGCAGACCGGGACAGGGGTCCAATGAGCAGTTCTTC
D gene: TRBD1
clone size: NA
J gene: TRBJ2-1
V gene: TRBV5-8

CDR3 protein: CASSLTSGRDEQYF
CDR3 DNA: TGCGCCAGCAGCTTGACTAGCGGGAGGGACGAGCAGTACTTC
D gene: TRBD2
clone size: NA
J gene: TRBJ2-7
V gene: TRBV5-1

CDR3 protein: CASSIASGQTYEQYF
CDR3 DNA: TGTGCCAGTAGTATAGCTTCCGGACAAACATACGAGCAGTACTTC
D gene: NA
clone size: NA
J gene: TRBJ2-7
V gene: TRBV19